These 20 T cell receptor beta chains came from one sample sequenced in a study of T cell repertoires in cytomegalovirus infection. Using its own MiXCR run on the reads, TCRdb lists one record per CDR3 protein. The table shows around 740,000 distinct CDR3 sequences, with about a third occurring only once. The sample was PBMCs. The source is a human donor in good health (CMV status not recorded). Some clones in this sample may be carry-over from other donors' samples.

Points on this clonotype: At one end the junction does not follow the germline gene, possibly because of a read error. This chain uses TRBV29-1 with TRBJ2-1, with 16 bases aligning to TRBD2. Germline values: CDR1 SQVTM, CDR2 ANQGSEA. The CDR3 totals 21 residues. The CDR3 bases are TGCAGCGTTGAAGGCGTTGGGGGACTAGCGGGAGGGCCTAAGATTTACAATGAGCAGTTGTTC. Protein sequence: CSVEGVGGLAGGPKIYNEQLF.

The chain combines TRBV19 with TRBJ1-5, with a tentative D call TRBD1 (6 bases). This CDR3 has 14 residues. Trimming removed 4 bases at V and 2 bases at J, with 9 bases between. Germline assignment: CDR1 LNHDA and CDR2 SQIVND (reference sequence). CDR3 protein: CASSNRDRNQPQHF. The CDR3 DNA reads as TGTGCCAGTAGTAACAGGGATCGCAATCAGCCCCAGCATTTT.

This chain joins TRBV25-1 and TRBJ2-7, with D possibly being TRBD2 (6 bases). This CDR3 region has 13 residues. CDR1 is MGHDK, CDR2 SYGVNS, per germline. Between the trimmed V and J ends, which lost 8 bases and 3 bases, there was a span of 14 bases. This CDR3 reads CASDDGTFYEQYF. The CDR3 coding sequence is TGTGCCAGCGATGACGGGACTTTCTACGAGCAGTACTTC.

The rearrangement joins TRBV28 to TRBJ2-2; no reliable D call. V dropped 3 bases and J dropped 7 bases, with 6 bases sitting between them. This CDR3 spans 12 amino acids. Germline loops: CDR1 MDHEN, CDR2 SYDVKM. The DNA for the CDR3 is TGTGCCAGCAGTTTCATAGACGGGGAGCTGTTTTTT. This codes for CASSFIDGELFF.

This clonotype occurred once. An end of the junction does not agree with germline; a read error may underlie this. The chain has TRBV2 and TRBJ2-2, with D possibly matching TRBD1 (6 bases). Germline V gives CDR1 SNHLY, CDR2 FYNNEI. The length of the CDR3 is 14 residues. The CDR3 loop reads CASSESGQRPPPNF. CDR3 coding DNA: TGTGCCAGCAGTGAATCCGGACAGAGGCCCCCACCCAATTTT.

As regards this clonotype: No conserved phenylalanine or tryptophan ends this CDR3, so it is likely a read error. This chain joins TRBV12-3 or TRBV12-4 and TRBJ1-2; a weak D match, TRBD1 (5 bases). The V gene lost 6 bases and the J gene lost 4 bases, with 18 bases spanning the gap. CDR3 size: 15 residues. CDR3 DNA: TGTGCCAGCAGCAAAGCCGACCAGGGAATCTATGGCTACACCTTA. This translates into CASSKADQGIYGYTL.

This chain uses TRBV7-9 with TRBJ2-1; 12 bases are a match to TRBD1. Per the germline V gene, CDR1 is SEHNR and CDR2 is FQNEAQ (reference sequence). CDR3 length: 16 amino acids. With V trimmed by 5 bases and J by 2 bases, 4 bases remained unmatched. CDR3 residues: CASSPGTGGTYNEQFF. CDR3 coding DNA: TGTGCCAGCAGCCCCGGGACAGGGGGCACCTACAATGAGCAGTTCTTC.

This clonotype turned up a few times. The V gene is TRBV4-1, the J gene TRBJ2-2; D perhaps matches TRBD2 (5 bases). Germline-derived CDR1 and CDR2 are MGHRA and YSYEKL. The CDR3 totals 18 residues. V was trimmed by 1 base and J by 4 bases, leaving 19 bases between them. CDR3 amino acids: CASSQGGNSLGVTGELFF. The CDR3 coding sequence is TGCGCCAGCAGCCAAGGAGGGAACAGTTTAGGTGTCACCGGGGAGCTGTTTTTT.

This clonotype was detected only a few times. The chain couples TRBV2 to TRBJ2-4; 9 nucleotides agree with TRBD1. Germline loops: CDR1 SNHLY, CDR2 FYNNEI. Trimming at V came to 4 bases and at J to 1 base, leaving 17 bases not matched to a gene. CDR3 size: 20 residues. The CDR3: CASSVSTQGAPEEAKNIQYF. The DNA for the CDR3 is TGTGCCAGCAGTGTGTCAACACAGGGGGCGCCGGAAGAGGCCAAAAACATTCAGTACTTC. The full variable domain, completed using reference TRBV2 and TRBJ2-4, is EPEVTQTPSHQVTQMGQEVILRCVPISNHLYFYWYRQILGQKVEFLVSFYNNEISEKSEIFDDQFSVERPDGSNFTLKIRSTKLEDSAMYFCASSVSTQGAPEEAKNIQYFGAGTRLSVL.

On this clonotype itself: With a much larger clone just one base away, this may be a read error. The CDR3 nucleotides read TGTGCCAGCAGCTTAGGCACAGGAAATAATTCACCCCTCCCCTTT. This encodes CASSLGTGNNSPLPF. The chain is built from TRBV7-2 and TRBJ1-6, with a possible D match to TRBD1 (5 bases). The CDR3 is 15 residues long. Germline loops: CDR1 SGHTA, CDR2 FQGNSA. The full variable domain, rest sourced from reference TRBV7-2 and TRBJ1-6, is GAGVSQSPSNKVTEKGKDVELRCDPISGHTALYWYRQSLGQGLEFLIYFQGNSAPDKSGLPSDRFSAERTGGSVSTLTIQRTQQEDSAVYLCASSLGTGNNSPLPFGNGTRLTVT.

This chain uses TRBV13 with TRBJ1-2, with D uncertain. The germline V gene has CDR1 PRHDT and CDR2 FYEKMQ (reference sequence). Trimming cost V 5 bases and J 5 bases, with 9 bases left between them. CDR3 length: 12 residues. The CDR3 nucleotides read TGTGCCAGCAGCCACCCGACATATGGCTACACCTTC. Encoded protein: CASSHPTYGYTF.

The CDR3 loop reads CASSPYRGRVSTDTQYF. The DNA of the CDR3 is TGCGCCAGCAGCCCCTACAGGGGAAGGGTTAGCACAGATACGCAGTATTTT. The genes are TRBV5-1 and TRBJ2-3, with 7 bases identical to TRBD1. This CDR3 contains 17 residues. CDR1 SGHRS and CDR2 YFSETQ come from the germline V gene. The V gene end was trimmed by 4 bases and the J gene end by 0 bases; junction bases not matched to a gene: 11.

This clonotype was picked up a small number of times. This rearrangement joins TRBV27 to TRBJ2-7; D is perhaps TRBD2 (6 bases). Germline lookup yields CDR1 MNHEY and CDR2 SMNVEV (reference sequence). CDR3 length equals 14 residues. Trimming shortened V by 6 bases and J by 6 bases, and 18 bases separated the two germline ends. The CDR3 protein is CASSPPGLPREQYF. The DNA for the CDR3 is TGTGCCAGCAGCCCCCCGGGACTGCCCCGCGAGCAGTACTTC.

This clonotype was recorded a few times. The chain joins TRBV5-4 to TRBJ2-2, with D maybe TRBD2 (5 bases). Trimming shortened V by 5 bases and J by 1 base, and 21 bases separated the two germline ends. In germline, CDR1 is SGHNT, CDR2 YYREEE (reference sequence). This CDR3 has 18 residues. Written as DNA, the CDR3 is TGTGCCAGCAGACCATTTCGAGAAGAGGGAGAGAACACCGGGGAGCTGTTTTTT. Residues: CASRPFREEGENTGELFF.

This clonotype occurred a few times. CDR3 in DNA: TGTGCCAGCAGCCCCTATTTAATCGGAGCGGGAGCGGATACGCAGTATTTT. It encodes CASSPYLIGAGADTQYF. The rearrangement links TRBV7-8 to TRBJ2-3; 8 bases align to TRBD2. The germline V gene has CDR1 SGHVS and CDR2 FQNEAQ. The CDR3 extends over 17 amino acids. The V gene end was trimmed by 5 bases and the J gene end by 6 bases; junction bases not matched to a gene: 16.

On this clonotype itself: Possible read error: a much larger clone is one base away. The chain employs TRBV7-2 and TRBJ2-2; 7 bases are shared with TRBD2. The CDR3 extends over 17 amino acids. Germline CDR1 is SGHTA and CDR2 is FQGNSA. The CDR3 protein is CASSLEPGLSKTGDLFF. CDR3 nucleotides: TGTGCCAGCAGCTTAGAACCGGGACTAAGCAAAACCGGGGATCTGTTTTTT.

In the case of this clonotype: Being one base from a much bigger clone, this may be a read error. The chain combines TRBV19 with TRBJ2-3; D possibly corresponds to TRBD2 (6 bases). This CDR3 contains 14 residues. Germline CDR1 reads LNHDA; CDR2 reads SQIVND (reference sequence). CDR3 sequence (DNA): TGTGCCAGTAGTCTAGCGCCCACAACAGATACGCCGTATTTT. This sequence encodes CASSLAPTTDTPYF.

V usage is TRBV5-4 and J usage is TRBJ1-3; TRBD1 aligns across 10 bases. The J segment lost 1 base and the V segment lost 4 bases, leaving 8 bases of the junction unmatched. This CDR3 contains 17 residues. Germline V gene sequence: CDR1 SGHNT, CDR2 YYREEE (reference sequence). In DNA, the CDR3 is TGTGCCAGCAGCCCAGGACCGGGACAGGGGTCTGGAAACACCATATATTTT. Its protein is CASSPGPGQGSGNTIYF.

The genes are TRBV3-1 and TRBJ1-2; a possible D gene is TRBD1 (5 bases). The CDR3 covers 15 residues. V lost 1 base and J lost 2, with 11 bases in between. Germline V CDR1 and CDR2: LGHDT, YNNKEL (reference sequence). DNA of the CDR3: TGTGCCAGCAGCCAAGGGTGGGGCGCCAACTATGGCTACACCTTC. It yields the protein CASSQGWGANYGYTF. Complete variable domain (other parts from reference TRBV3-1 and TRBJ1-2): DTAVSQTPKYLVTQMGNDKSIKCEQNLGHDTMYWYKQDSKKFLKIMFSYNNKELIINETVPNRFSPKSPDKAHLNLHINSLELGDSAVYFCASSQGWGANYGYTFGSGTRLTVV.

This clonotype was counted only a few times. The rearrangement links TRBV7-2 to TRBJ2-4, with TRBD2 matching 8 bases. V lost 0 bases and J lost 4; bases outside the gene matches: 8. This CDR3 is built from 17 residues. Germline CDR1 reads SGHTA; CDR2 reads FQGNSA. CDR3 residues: CASSLAWASGQKNIQYF. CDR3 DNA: TGTGCCAGCAGCTTAGCGTGGGCTAGCGGGCAGAAAAACATTCAGTACTTC.